This TCR beta chain stems from a study of CD8 T cells in Susac syndrome. The RNA input was 0.5 to 1 ug, and it was reverse transcribed with random hexamers. The authors amplified TCR beta CDR3 across 54 Vbeta and 13 Jbeta using immunoSEQ multiplex PCR. MiXCR was run by TCRdb on the immunoSEQ multiplex PCR reads, yielding one entry per CDR3 protein. The table shows tens of thousands of distinct CDR3 sequences, with over 95% occurring only once. The CDR3 contains 11 residues. V shed 4 bases and J shed 2 bases, with 5 bases lying between them. Germline V gives CDR1 SQVTM, CDR2 ANQGSEA. The sequencing input was CD4+ T cells from PBMCs. The clonotype originates from a human donor with multiple sclerosis. The chain carries TRBV29-1 and TRBJ2-5, with D hard to call. The CDR3, as DNA: TGCAGCGTTGCCAGGCAAGAGACCCAGTACTTC. Residues: CSVARQETQYF.